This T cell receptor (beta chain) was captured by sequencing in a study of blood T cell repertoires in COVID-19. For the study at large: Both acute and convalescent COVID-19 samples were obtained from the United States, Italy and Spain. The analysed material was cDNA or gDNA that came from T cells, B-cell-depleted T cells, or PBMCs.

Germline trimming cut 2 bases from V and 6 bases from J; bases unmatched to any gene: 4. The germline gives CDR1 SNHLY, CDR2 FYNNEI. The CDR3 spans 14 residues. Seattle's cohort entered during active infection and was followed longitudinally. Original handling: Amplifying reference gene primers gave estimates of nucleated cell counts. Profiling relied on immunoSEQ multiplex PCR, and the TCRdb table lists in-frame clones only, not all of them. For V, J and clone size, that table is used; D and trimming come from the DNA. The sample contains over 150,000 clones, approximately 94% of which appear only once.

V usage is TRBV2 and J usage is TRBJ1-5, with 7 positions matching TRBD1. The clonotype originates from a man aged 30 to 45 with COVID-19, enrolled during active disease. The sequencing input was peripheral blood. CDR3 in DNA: TGTGCCAGCAGTGAACGGTCAGGGGGTCAGCCCCAGCATTTT. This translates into CASSERSGGQPQHF.